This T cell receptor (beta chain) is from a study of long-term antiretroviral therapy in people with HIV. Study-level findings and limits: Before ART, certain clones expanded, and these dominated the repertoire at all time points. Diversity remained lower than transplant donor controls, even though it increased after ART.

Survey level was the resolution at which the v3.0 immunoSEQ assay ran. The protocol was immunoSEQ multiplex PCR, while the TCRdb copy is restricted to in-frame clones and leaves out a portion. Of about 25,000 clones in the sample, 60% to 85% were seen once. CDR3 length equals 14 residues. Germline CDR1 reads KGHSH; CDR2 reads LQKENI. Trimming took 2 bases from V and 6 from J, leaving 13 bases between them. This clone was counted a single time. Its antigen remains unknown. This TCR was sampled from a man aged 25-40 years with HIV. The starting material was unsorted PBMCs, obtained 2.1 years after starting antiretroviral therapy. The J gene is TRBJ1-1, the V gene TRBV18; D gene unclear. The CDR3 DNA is TGTGCCAGCTCACCAAGATTGGAGGGATCTGAAGCTTTCTTT. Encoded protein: CASSPRLEGSEAFF.